These T cell receptor beta chains were read from a single sample in a study of lymphopenia after photon versus proton radiotherapy. Produced via immunoSEQ multiplex PCR; TCRdb's table is partial and in-frame only. The sample contains more than 5,000 clones, approximately 93% of which appear only once. Material: peripheral blood, obtained from a patient treated with photon-based radiotherapy. Receptors were obtained from a man in his sixties with cholangiocarcinoma. CDR3s include the opening cysteine and the closing phenylalanine or tryptophan. The order of the fields is D gene, J gene, clone size, V gene, CDR3 protein, CDR3 DNA. The D gene is left open where the match is weak. Not every row has a clone size; where given, it reads once, few, many or a size class.

>TRBD2|TRBJ2-1|NA|TRBV7-9
CASSLYTLAGVEQFF
TGTGCCAGCAGCTTATATACGTTAGCGGGAGTTGAGCAGTTCTTC
>NA|TRBJ2-1|NA|TRBV5-1
CASSFSQGTYNEQFF
TGCGCCAGCAGCTTTAGCCAGGGAACCTACAATGAGCAGTTCTTC
>NA|TRBJ2-7|NA|TRBV10-2
CASILRGASAYEQYF
TGCGCCAGCATCCTTAGGGGGGCTTCGGCCTACGAGCAGTACTTC
>TRBD2|TRBJ2-7|NA|TRBV7-2
CASSPHAGGEWDSYEQYF
TGTGCCAGCAGCCCCCACGCCGGGGGGGAGTGGGACTCCTACGAGCAGTACTTC
>NA|TRBJ1-2|NA|TRBV19
CASSITGISNGYTF
TGTGCCAGTAGTATAACAGGGATATCGAATGGCTACACCTTC
>TRBD1|TRBJ1-2|few|TRBV19
CASTRKTGTDYGYTF
TGTGCCAGTACACGTAAGACAGGGACCGACTATGGCTACACCTTC
>NA|TRBJ1-2|NA|TRBV19
CASSMRRGGYGYTF
TGTGCCAGTAGTATGCGGAGGGGAGGGTATGGCTACACCTTC
>NA|TRBJ1-2|NA|TRBV28
CASSPGYSPYGYTF
TGTGCCAGCAGCCCAGGGTACAGCCCTTATGGCTACACCTTC
>NA|TRBJ2-7|once|TRBV5-6
CASSQLAFSSYEQYF
TGTGCCAGCAGTCAGCTAGCGTTTAGCTCCTACGAGCAGTACTTC
>NA|TRBJ2-7|NA|TRBV18
CASSQGDGYEQYF
TGTGCCAGCTCACAAGGGGACGGCTACGAGCAGTACTTC
>TRBD2|TRBJ2-2|NA|TRBV7-2
CASSLFAGVNTGELFF
TGTGCCAGCAGCTTATTCGCGGGGGTTAACACCGGGGAGCTGTTTTTT
>TRBD1|TRBJ2-1|NA|TRBV4-1
CASSYRDRGFDEQFF
TGCGCCAGCAGCTACCGGGACAGGGGTTTCGATGAGCAGTTCTTC
>NA|TRBJ1-6|NA|TRBV4-2
CASSLNTGKGSPLHF
TGTGCCAGCAGCCTAAATACAGGGAAAGGGTCACCCCTCCACTTT
>TRBD2|TRBJ2-3|NA|TRBV6-5
CASSSAGRNTQYF
TGTGCCAGCAGCTCAGCGGGGAGAAATACGCAGTATTTT
>NA|TRBJ1-2|few|TRBV9
CASSVLNEDIYGYTF
TGTGCCAGCAGCGTTCTCAACGAGGACATTTATGGCTACACCTTC
>TRBD1|TRBJ1-1|NA|TRBV7-2
CASSFRQGATEAFF
TGTGCCAGCAGCTTTAGACAGGGTGCCACTGAAGCTTTCTTT
>NA|TRBJ1-1|NA|TRBV7-9
CASSPSRGANTEAFF
TGTGCCAGCAGCCCCAGTCGTGGTGCGAACACTGAAGCTTTCTTT
>NA|TRBJ1-1|once|TRBV28
CASKAGGSFNVNTEAFF
TGTGCCAGCAAGGCGGGGGGGTCGTTTAATGTGAACACTGAAGCTTTCTTT
>NA|TRBJ2-6|once|TRBV5-1
CASSLEQTGLGANVLTF
TGCGCCAGCAGCTTGGAGCAGACAGGTCTAGGGGCCAACGTCCTGACTTTC
>NA|TRBJ1-2|NA|TRBV13
CASSPLQALLSNGYTF
TGTGCCAGCAGCCCCCTACAGGCCCTCTTAAGCAATGGCTACACCTTC
>TRBD1|TRBJ2-7|NA|TRBV4-3
CASSRADRGAYEQYF
TGCGCCAGCAGCCGAGCGGACAGGGGAGCATACGAGCAGTACTTC
>NA|TRBJ2-4|NA|TRBV5-1
CASSPKQDSKNIQYF
TGCGCCAGCAGCCCAAAACAGGATTCCAAAAACATTCAGTACTTC
>NA|TRBJ1-5|NA|TRBV7-9
CASSSGLNQPQHF
TGTGCCAGCAGCTCAGGGCTTAATCAGCCCCAGCATTTT
>TRBD1|TRBJ1-4|NA|TRBV28
CASSLLQGNEKLFF
TGTGCCAGCAGTTTATTACAGGGGAATGAAAAACTGTTTTTT